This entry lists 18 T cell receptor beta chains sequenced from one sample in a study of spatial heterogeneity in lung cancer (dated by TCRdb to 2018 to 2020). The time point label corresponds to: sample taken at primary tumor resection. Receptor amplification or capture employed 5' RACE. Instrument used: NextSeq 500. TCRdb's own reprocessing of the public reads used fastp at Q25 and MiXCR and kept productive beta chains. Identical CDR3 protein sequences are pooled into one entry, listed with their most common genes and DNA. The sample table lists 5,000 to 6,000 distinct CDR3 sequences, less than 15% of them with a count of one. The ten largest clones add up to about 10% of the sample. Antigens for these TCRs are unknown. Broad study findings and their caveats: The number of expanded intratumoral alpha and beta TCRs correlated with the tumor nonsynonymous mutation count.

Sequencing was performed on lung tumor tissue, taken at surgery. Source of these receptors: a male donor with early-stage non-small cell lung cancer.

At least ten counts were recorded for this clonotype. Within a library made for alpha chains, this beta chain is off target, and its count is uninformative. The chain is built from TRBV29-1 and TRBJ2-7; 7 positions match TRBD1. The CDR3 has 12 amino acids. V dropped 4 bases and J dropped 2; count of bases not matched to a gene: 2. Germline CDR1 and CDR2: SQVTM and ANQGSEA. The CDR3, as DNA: TGCAGCGTTGCCGACAGGGCCTACGAGCAGTACTTC. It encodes CSVADRAYEQYF.

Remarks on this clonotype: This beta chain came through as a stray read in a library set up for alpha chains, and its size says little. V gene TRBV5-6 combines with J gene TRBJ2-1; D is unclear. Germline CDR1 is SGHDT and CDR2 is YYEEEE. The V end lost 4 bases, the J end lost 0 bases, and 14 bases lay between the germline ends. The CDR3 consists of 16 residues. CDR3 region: CASSVRRSHSYNEQFF. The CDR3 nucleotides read TGTGCCAGCAGCGTCCGCAGGTCCCACTCCTACAATGAGCAGTTCTTC.

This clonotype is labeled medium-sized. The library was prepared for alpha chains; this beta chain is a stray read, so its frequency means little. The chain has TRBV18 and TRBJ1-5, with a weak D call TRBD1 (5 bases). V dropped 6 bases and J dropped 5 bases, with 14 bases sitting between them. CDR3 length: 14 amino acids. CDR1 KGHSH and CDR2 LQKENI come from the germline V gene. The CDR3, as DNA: TGTGCCAGCTCCCAATCGGGGGGGGATCAGCCCCAGCATTTT. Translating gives CASSQSGGDQPQHF.

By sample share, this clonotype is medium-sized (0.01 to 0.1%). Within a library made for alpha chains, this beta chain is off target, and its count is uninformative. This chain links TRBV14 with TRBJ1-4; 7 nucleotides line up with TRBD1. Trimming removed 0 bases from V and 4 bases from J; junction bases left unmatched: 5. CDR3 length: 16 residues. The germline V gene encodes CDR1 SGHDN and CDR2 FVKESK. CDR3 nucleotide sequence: TGTGCCAGCAGCCAAGATCCAGGGGGGAGTAATGAAAAACTGTTTTTT. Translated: CASSQDPGGSNEKLFF.

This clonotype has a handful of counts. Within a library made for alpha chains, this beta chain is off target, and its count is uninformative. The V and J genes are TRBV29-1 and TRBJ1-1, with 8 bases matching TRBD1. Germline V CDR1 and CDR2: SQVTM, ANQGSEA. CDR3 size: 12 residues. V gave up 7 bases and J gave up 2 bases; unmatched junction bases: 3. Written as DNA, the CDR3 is TGCAGCGGACAGGGGCATAACACTGAAGCTTTCTTT. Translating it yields CSGQGHNTEAFF.

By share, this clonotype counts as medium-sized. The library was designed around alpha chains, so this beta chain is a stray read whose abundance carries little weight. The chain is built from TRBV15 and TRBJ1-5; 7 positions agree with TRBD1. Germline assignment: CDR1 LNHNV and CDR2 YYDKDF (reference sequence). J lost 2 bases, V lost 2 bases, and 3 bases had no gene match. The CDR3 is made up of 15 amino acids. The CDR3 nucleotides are TGTGCCACCAGCAGAAATACAGGGGGCAATCAGCCCCAGCATTTT. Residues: CATSRNTGGNQPQHF. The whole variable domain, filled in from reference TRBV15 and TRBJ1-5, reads DAMVIQNPRYQVTQFGKPVTLSCSQTLNHNVMYWYQQKSSQAPKLLFHYYDKDFNNEADTPDNFQSRRPNTSFCFLDIRSPGLGDTAMYLCATSRNTGGNQPQHFGDGTRLSIL.

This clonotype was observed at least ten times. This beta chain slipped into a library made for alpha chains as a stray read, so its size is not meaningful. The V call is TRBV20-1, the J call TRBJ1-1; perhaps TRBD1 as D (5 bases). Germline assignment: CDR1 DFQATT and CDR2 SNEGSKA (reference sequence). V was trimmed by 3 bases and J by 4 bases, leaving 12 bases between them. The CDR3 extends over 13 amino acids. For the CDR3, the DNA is TGCAGTGCTAGTAGGGGCTCAGTCACTGAAGCTTTCTTT. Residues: CSASRGSVTEAFF.

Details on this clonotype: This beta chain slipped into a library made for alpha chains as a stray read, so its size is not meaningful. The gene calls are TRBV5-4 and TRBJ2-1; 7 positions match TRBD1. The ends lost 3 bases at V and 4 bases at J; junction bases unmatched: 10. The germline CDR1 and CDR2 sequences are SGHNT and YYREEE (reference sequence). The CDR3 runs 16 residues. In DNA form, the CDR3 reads TGTGCCAGCAGCTCCCGACAGGGCGATAAATACAATGAGCAGTTCTTC. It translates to CASSSRQGDKYNEQFF. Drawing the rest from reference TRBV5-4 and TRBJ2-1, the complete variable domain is ETGVTQSPTHLIKTRGQQVTLRCSSQSGHNTVSWYQQALGQGPQFIFQYYREEENGRGNFPPRFSGLQFPNYSSELNVNALELDDSALYLCASSSRQGDKYNEQFFGPGTRLTVL.

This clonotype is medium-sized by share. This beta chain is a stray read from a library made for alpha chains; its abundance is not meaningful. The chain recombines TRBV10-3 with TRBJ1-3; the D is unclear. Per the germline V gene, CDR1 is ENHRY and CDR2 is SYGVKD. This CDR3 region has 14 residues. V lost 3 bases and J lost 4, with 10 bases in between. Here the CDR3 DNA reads TGTGCCATCAGTGATGGGCAGAAGGGAAACACCATATATTTT. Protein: CAISDGQKGNTIYF.

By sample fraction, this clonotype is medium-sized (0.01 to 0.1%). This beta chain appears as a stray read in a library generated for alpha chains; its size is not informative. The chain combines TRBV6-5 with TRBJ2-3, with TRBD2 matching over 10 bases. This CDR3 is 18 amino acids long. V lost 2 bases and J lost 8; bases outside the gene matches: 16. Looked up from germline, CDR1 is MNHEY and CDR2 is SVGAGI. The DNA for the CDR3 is TGTGCCAGCAGTTACGCCCTAATGAGCGGGAGGGCCGTTCTTACGCAGTATTTT. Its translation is CASSYALMSGRAVLTQYF.

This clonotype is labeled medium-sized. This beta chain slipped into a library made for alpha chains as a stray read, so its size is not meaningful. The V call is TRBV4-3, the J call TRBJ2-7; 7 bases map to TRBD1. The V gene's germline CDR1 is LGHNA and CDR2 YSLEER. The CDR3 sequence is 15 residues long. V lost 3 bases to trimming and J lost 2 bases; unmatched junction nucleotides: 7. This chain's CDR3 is CASSQETGTTYEQYF. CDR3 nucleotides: TGCGCCAGCAGCCAGGAGACAGGGACCACCTACGAGCAGTACTTC.

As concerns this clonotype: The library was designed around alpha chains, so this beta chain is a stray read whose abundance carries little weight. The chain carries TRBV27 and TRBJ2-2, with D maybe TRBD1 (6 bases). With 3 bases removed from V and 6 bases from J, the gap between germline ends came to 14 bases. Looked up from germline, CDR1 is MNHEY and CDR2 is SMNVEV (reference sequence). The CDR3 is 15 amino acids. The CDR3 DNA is TGTGCCAGCAGTTTCTTACAGGGCTTCGCCGGGGAGCTGTTTTTT. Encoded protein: CASSFLQGFAGELFF.

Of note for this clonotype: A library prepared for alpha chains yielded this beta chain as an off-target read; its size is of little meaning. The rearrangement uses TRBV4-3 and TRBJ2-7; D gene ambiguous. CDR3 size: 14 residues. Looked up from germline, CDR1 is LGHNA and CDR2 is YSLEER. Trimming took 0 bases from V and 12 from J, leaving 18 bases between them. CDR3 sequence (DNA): TGCGCCAGCAGCCAAGATGCCAGTGCCGGCTCAGTGTACTTC. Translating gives CASSQDASAGSVYF.

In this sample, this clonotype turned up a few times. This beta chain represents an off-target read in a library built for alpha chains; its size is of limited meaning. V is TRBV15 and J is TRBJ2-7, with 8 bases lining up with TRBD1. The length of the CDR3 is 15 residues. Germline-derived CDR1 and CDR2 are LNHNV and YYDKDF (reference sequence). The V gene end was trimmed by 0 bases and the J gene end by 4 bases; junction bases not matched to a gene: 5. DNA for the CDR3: TGTGCCACCAGCAGAGACCCAGGGGGCGCGTACGAGCAGTACTTC. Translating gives CATSRDPGGAYEQYF.

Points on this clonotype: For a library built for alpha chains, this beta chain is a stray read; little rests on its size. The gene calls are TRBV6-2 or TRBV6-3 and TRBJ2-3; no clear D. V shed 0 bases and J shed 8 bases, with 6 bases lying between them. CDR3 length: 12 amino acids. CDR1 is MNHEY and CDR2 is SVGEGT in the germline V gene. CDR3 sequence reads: CASSYSAGTQYF. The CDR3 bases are TGTGCCAGCAGTTACTCAGCTGGTACGCAGTATTTT.

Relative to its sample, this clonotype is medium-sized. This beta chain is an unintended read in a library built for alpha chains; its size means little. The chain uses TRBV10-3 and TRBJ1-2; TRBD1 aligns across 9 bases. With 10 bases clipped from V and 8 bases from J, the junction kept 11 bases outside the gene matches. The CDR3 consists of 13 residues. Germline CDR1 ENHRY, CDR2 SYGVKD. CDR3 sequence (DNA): TGTGCCACCACTACCGGACAGGGGAACGGCTACACCTTC. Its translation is CATTTGQGNGYTF.

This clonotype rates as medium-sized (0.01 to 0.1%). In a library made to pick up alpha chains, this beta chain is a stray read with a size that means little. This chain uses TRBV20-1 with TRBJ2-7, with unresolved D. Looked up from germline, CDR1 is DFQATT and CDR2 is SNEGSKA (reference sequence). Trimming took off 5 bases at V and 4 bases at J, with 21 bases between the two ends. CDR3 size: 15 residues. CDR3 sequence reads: CSAGYSHPPNYEQYF. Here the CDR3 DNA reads TGCAGTGCTGGGTACAGTCACCCGCCCAATTACGAGCAGTACTTC.

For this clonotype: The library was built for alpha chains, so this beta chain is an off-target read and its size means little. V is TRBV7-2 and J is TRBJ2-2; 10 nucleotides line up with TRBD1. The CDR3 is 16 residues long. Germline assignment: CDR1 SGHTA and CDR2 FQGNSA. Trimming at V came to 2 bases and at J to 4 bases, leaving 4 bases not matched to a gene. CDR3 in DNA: TGTGCCAGCAGCTTACGACAGGGGGCGGTCACCGGGGAGCTGTTTTTT. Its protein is CASSLRQGAVTGELFF.